The text below deals with one T cell receptor beta chain. Its antigen is undetermined. This entry belongs to a study of T cell responses to AZD1222 COVID-19 vaccine. Points from the study as a whole: Reportedly, nearly half the spike-specific TCRs target unmutated variant regions. It was only a handful of AZD1222 recipients who were seropositive at baseline.

The V end lost 2 bases, the J end lost 3 bases, and 4 bases lay between the germline ends. This CDR3 is built from 13 residues. Germline CDR1 is SGHTA and CDR2 is FQGTGA. Data came from immunoSEQ multiplex PCR; TCRdb stores just in-frame clones and leaves some out. The sample comprises about 190,000 clones, almost 95% of which are singletons, and about 1.2% rests with the top ten. The sample consisted of peripheral blood, taken on day 0 of AZD1222 vaccination. V usage is TRBV7-3 and J usage is TRBJ2-2, with D hard to call. The clonotype was recovered from an adult in good health. CDR3 in DNA: TGTGCCAGCAGCTTAGGAGACACCGGGGAGCTGTTTTTT. It specifies CASSLGDTGELFF.